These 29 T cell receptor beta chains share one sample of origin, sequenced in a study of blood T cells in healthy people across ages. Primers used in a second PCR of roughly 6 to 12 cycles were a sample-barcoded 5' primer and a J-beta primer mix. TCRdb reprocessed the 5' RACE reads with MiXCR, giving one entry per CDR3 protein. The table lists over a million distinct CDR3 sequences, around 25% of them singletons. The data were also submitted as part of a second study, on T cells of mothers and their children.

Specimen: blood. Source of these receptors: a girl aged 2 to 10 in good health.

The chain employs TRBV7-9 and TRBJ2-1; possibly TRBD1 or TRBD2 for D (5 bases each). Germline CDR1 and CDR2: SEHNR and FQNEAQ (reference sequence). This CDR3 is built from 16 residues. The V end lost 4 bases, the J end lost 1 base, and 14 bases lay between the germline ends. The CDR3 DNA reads TGTGCCAGCAGCTCGTTTAGGGACGGGTCCTACAATGAGCAGTTCTTC. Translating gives CASSSFRDGSYNEQFF. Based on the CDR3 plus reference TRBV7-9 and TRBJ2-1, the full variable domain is DTGVSQNPRHKITKRGQNVTFRCDPISEHNRLYWYRQTLGQGPEFLTYFQNEAQLEKSRLLSDRFSAERPKGSFSTLEIQRTEQGDSAMYLCASSSFRDGSYNEQFFGPGTRLTVL.

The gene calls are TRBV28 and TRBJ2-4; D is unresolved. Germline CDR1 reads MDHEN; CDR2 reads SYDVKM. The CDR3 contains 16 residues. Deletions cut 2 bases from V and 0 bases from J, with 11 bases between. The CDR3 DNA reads TGTGCCAGCAGTTTAGGGTCAAGTCTAGCCAAAAACATTCAGTACTTC. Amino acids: CASSLGSSLAKNIQYF.

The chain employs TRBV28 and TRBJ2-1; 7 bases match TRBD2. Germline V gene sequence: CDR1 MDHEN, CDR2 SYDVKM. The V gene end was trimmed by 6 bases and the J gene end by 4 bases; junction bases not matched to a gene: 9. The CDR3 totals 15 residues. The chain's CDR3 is CASSPPGRGYNEQFF. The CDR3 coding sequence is TGTGCCAGCAGCCCCCCAGGGAGGGGATACAATGAGCAGTTCTTC.

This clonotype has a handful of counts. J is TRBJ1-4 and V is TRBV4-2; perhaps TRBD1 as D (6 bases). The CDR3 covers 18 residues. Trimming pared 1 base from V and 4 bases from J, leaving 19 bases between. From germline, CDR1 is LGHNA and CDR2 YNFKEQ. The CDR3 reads CASSQGGGSGSSNEKLFF. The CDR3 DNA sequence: TGTGCCAGCAGCCAAGGAGGGGGATCAGGCTCGAGTAATGAAAAACTGTTTTTT.

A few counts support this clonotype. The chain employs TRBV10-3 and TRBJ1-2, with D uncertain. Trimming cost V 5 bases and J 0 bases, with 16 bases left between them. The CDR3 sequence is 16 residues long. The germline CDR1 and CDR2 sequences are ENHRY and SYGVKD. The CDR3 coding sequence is TGTGCCATCAGTTCAGTGTTGGGCAGCCCTAACTATGGCTACACCTTC. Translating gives CAISSVLGSPNYGYTF.

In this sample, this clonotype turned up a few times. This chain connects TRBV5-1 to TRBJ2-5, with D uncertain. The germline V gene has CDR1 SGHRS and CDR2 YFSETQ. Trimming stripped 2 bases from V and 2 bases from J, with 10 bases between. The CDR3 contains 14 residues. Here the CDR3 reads CASSLKYPQETQYF. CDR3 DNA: TGCGCCAGCAGCTTAAAGTACCCACAAGAGACCCAGTACTTC.

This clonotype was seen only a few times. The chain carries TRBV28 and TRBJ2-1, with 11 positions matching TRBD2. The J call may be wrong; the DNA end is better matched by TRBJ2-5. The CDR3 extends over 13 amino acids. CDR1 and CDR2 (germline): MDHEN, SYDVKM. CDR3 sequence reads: CATELAGEETQYF. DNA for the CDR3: TGTGCCACTGAACTAGCGGGGGAAGAGACCCAGTACTTC.

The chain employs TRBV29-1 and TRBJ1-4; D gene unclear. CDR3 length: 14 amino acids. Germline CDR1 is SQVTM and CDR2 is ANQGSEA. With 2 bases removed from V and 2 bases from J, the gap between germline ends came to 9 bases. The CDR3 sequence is CSVESKGTNEKLFF. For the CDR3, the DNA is TGCAGCGTTGAATCCAAGGGTACTAATGAAAAACTGTTTTTT.

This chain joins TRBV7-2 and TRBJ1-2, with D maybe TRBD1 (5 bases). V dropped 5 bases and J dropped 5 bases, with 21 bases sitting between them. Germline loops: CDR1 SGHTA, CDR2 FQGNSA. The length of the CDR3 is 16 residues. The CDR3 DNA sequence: TGTGCCAGCAGCCTCCCCGAGTTAGCAGGGTATTATGGCTACACCTTC. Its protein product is CASSLPELAGYYGYTF.

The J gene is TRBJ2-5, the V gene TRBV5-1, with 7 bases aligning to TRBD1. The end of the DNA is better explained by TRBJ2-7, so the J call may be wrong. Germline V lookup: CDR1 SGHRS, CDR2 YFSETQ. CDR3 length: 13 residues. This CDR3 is CASSSTGTGEQYF. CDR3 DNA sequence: TGCGCCAGCAGCTCGACAGGGACGGGCGAGCAGTACTTC.

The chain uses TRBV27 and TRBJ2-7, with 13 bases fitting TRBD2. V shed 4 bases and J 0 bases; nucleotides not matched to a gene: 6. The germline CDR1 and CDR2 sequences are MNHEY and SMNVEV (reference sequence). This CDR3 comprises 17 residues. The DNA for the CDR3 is TGTGCCAGCAGTTCGACTAGCGGGAGGCATGGCTCCTACGAGCAGTACTTC. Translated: CASSSTSGRHGSYEQYF.

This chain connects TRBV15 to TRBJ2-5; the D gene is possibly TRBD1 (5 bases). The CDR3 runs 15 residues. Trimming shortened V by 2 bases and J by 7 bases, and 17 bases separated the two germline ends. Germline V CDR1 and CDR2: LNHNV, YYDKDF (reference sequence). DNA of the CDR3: TGTGCCACCAGCAGAATGACTGGAAGTGGGGCGACCCAGTACTTC. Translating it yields CATSRMTGSGATQYF.

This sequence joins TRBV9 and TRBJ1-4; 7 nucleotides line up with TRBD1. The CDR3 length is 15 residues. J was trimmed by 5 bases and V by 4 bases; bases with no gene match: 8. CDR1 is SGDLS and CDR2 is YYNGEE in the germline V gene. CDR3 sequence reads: CASSPTDRANEKLFF. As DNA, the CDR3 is TGTGCCAGCAGCCCCACCGACAGGGCGAATGAAAAACTGTTTTTT.

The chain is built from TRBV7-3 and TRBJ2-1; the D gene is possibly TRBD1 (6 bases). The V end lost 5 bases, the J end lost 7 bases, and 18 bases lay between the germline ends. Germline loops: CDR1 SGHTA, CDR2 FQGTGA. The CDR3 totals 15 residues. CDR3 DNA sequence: TGTGCCAGCAGCCCCCCAGGGGCGCAAGGAAATGAGCAGTTCTTC. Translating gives CASSPPGAQGNEQFF.

CDR3: CASSRPGEGRTGELFF. For the CDR3, the DNA is TGTGCCAGCAGTCGTCCTGGGGAAGGGCGGACCGGGGAGCTGTTTTTT. The V gene is TRBV12-3 or TRBV12-4, the J gene TRBJ2-2; D gene uncertain. V dropped 5 bases and J dropped 5 bases, with 18 bases sitting between them. CDR3 length: 16 amino acids.

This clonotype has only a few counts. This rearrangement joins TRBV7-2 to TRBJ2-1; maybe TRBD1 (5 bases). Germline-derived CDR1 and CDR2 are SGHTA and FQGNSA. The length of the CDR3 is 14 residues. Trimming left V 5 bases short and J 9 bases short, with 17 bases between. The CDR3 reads CASSEVPGFSEQFF. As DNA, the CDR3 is TGTGCCAGCAGCGAAGTACCAGGGTTTTCTGAGCAGTTCTTC.

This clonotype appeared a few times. The CDR3 protein is CASSEIGWTNQGEKLFF. DNA for the CDR3: TGTGCCAGCAGTGAAATTGGATGGACTAATCAGGGTGAAAAACTGTTTTTT. This chain uses TRBV6-1 with TRBJ1-4; D perhaps matches TRBD1 (5 bases). The CDR3 has 17 residues. Trimming cost V 2 bases and J 7 bases, with 20 bases left between them. The germline gives CDR1 MNHNS, CDR2 SASEGT.

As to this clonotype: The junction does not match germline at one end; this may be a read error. In nucleotides, the CDR3 is TGTGCCAGCAGCCTACAGTCCGTAGCCAAAAGCATTCAGTACTTC. This gives the protein CASSLQSVAKSIQYF. The rearrangement uses TRBV3-1 and TRBJ2-4, with D uncertain. This CDR3 region has 15 residues. Germline CDR1 LGHDT, CDR2 YNNKEL (reference sequence).

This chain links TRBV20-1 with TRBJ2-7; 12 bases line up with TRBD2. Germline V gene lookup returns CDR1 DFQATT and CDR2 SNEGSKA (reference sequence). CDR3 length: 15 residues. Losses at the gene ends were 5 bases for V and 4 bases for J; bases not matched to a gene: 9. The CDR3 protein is CSARALAGGRYEQYF. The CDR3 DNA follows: TGCAGTGCTCGAGCCCTAGCGGGGGGGAGGTACGAGCAGTACTTC.

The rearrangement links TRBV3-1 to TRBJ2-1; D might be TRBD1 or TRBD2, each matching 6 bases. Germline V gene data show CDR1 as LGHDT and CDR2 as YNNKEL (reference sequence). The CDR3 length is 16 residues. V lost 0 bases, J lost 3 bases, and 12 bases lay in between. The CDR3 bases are TGTGCCAGCAGCCAAGAACCGGGGGCGCACTACAATGAGCAGTTCTTC. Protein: CASSQEPGAHYNEQFF.

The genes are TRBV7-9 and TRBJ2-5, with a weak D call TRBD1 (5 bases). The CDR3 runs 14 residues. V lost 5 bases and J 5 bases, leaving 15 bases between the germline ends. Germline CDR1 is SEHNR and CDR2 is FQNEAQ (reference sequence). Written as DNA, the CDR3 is TGTGCCAGCAGCCACCCTACAGGAGAGGAGACCCAGTACTTC. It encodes CASSHPTGEETQYF.

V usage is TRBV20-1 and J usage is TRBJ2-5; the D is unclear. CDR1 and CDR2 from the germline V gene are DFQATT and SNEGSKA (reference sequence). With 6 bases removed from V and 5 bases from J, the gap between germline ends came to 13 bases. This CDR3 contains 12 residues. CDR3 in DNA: TGCAGTGCCCCATCGGCGTCGGAGACCCAGTACTTC. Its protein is CSAPSASETQYF.

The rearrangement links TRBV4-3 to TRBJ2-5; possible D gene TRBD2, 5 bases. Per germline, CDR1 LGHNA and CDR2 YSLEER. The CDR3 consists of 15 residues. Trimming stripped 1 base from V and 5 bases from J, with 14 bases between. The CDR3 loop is CASSQARTRGETQYF. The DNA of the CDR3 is TGCGCCAGCAGCCAAGCCCGGACCCGAGGGGAGACCCAGTACTTC.

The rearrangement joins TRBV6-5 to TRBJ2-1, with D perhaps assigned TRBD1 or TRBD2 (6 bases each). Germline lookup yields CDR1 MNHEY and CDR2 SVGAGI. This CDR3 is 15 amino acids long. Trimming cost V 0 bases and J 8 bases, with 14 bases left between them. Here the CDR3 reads CASSYSNPGAHEQFF. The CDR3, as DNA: TGTGCCAGCAGTTACTCGAATCCGGGGGCGCATGAGCAGTTCTTC.

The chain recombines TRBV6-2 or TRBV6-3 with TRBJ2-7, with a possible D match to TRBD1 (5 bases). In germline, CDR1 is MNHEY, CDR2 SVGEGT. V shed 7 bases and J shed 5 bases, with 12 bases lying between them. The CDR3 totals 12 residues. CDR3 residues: CASTDEGDEQYF. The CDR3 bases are TGTGCCAGCACCGACGAAGGGGACGAGCAGTACTTC.

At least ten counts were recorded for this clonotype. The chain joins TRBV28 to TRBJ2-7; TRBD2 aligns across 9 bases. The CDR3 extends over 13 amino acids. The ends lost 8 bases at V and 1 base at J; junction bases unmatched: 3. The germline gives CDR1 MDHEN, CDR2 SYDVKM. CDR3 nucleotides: TGTGCCAGCCGGCGGGAGGGGTCCTACGAGCAGTACTTC. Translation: CASRREGSYEQYF.

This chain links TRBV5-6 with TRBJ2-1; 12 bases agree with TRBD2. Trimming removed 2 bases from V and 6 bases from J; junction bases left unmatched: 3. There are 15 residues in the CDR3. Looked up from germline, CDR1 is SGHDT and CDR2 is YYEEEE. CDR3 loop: CASSFWTSGANEQFF. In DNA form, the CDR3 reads TGTGCCAGCAGCTTCTGGACTAGCGGGGCCAATGAGCAGTTCTTC. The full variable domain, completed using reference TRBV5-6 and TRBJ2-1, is DAGVTQSPTHLIKTRGQQVTLRCSPKSGHDTVSWYQQALGQGPQFIFQYYEEEERQRGNFPDRFSGHQFPNYSSELNVNALLLGDSALYLCASSFWTSGANEQFFGPGTRLTVL.

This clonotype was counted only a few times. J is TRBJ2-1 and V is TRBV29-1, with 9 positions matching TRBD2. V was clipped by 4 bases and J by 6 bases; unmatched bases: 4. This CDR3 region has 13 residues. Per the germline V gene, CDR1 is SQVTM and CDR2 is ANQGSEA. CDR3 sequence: CSVVIAGVNEQFF. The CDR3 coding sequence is TGCAGCGTTGTAATAGCGGGAGTCAATGAGCAGTTCTTC.

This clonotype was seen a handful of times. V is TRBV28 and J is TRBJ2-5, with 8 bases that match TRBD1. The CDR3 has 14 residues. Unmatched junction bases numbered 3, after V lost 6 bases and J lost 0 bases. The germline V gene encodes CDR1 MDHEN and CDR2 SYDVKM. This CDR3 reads CASRGGQDQETQYF. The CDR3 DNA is TGTGCCAGCAGGGGGGGACAGGACCAAGAGACCCAGTACTTC.